The 8 T cell receptor beta chains reported below all come from one sample, sequenced in a study of blood T cell repertoires in COVID-19. Using immunoSEQ multiplex PCR, the repertoire was profiled, and TCRdb retains in-frame clones only, with some absent. The sample holds about 220,000 clones, 80% seen once. The sequenced material came from peripheral blood. These receptors were collected from a human donor in a cohort sampled during active COVID-19.

The chain is built from TRBV7-6 and TRBJ1-5, with unresolved D. In germline, CDR1 is SGHVS, CDR2 FNYEAQ. The CDR3 runs 15 residues. V was cut by 0 bases and J by 0 bases, with 6 bases left in between. CDR3: CASSLASNSNQPQHF. DNA of the CDR3: TGTGCCAGCAGCTTAGCGAGCAATAGCAATCAGCCCCAGCATTTT. The entire variable domain, with the rest obtained from reference TRBV7-6 and TRBJ1-5, is as follows: GAGVSQSPRYKVTKRGQDVALRCDPISGHVSLYWYRQALGQGPEFLTYFNYEAQQDKSGLPNDRFSAERPEGSISTLTIQRTEQRDSAMYRCASSLASNSNQPQHFGDGTRLSIL.

J is TRBJ2-7 and V is TRBV18; TRBD2 might be the D (6 bases). The CDR3 contains 16 residues. V lost 3 bases and J lost 2, with 17 bases in between. From germline, CDR1 is KGHSH and CDR2 LQKENI. This chain's CDR3 is CASSPINGGDAYEQYF. The CDR3 DNA sequence: TGTGCCAGCTCACCCATCAATGGAGGGGACGCCTACGAGCAGTACTTC.

CDR3: CASSPSPGLNTEAFF. The DNA of the CDR3 is TGTGCCAGCAGCCCCAGCCCGGGTTTGAACACTGAAGCTTTCTTT. The chain links TRBV7-2 to TRBJ1-1; D is unresolved. Deletions cut 5 bases from V and 0 bases from J, with 13 bases between. The CDR3 runs to 15 residues. Germline V gene data show CDR1 as SGHTA and CDR2 as FQGNSA.

The rearrangement joins TRBV3-1 (or the pseudogene TRBV3-2) to TRBJ2-7; D not certain. The CDR3 spans 11 residues. V lost 2 bases and J 5 bases, leaving 4 bases between the germline ends. Germline values: CDR1 LGHDT, CDR2 YNNKEL (reference sequence). The CDR3 DNA follows: TGTGCCAGCAGCCAAATCGACGAGCAGTACTTC. This encodes CASSQIDEQYF.

This clone has more than one count but fewer than ten. The V call is TRBV19, the J call TRBJ1-3, with TRBD1 matching over 7 bases. This CDR3 spans 14 amino acids. Germline V gene data show CDR1 as LNHDA and CDR2 as SQIVND (reference sequence). The ends lost 7 bases at V and 4 bases at J; junction bases unmatched: 7. CDR3 protein: CASTTTGRGNTIYF. Here the CDR3 DNA reads TGTGCCAGTACCACGACAGGGAGAGGAAACACCATATATTTT.

In this sample, this clone turned up once. The V call is TRBV7-9, the J call TRBJ1-2; TRBD1 matches 8 bases. Germline V gene lookup returns CDR1 SEHNR and CDR2 FQNEAQ (reference sequence). CDR3 length: 14 residues. The trim removed 4 bases at V and 4 bases at J, leaving 5 bases unmatched. The CDR3 coding sequence is TGTGCCAGCAGCTCCCGGGACAGGAGCTATGGCTACACCTTC. Translated: CASSSRDRSYGYTF. The whole variable domain, remainder taken from reference TRBV7-9 and TRBJ1-2, is DTGVSQNPRHKITKRGQNVTFRCDPISEHNRLYWYRQTLGQGPEFLTYFQNEAQLEKSRLLSDRFSAERPKGSFSTLEIQRTEQGDSAMYLCASSSRDRSYGYTFGSGTRLTVV.

The chain carries TRBV28 and TRBJ1-2; possible D gene TRBD1, 5 bases. Germline V gene sequence: CDR1 MDHEN, CDR2 SYDVKM. CDR3 length: 13 amino acids. V lost 1 base, J lost 5 bases, and 8 bases lay in between. The CDR3 spells CASSLLGEYGYTF. CDR3 in DNA: TGTGCCAGCAGTTTATTAGGGGAATATGGCTACACCTTC.

The chain is built from TRBV9 and TRBJ2-5; 7 positions match TRBD2. The ends lost 4 bases at V and 4 bases at J; junction bases unmatched: 10. The CDR3 runs to 15 residues. Germline V gene sequence: CDR1 SGDLS, CDR2 YYNGEE. CDR3 nucleotide sequence: TGTGCCAGCAGCCCCCTCTCTAGCGGCGGAGAGACCCAGTACTTC. The encoded protein is CASSPLSSGGETQYF.